This is a list of T cell receptor beta chains from one sample in a study of beta chain features in type 1 diabetes. Produced via immunoSEQ multiplex PCR; TCRdb's table is partial and in-frame only. The sample records 850,000 to 900,000 clones, about a sixth being singletons. The sample taken for sequencing was naive CD4+ T cells from blood. The receptors originated from a woman aged 18-30 years in good health. CDR3s include the opening cysteine and the closing phenylalanine or tryptophan. D genes are given only for firm matches. Only some rows state a clone size, as once, few, many or a class for expanded clones.

>few|TRBJ2-2|TRBV19|-
CATRVRYGTTGELFF
TGTGCCACCCGGGTACGATACGGGACAACCGGGGAGCTGTTTTTT
>-|TRBJ1-2|TRBV6-1|TRBD1
CASSRTGANYGYTF
TGTGCCAGCAGTAGGACAGGGGCTAACTATGGCTACACCTTC
>-|TRBJ2-5|TRBV7-9|-
CASSLRGAQETQYF
TGTGCCAGCAGCTTACGGGGGGCTCAAGAGACCCAGTACTTC
>few|TRBJ2-1|TRBV4-2|-
CASSQEYGSSYNEQFF
TGTGCCAGCAGCCAAGAGTACGGTAGCTCCTACAATGAGCAGTTCTTC
>-|TRBJ2-1|TRBV5-1|-
CASSLEDNEQFF
TGCGCCAGCAGCTTGGAGGACAATGAGCAGTTCTTC
>-|TRBJ2-7|TRBV10-3|-
CAISERGAAGHEQYF
TGTGCCATCAGTGAGAGGGGAGCGGCTGGCCACGAGCAGTACTTC
>-|TRBJ2-7|TRBV7-2|-
CASSPPGPSSYEQYF
TGTGCCAGCAGCCCCCCGGGACCAAGCTCCTACGAGCAGTACTTC
>-|TRBJ2-1|TRBV7-2|-
CASSHEGVYNEQFF
TGTGCCAGCAGCCACGAGGGAGTCTACAATGAGCAGTTCTTC
>-|TRBJ2-7|TRBV29-1|TRBD1
CSVGGQGAYEQYF
TGCAGCGTTGGAGGACAGGGGGCGTACGAGCAGTACTTC
>few|TRBJ2-3|TRBV7-8|-
CASSLPSVGFSDTQYF
TGTGCCAGCAGCTTACCAAGCGTGGGGTTTTCGGATACGCAGTATTTT
>-|TRBJ1-1|TRBV20-1|-
CSGVVQSRAFF
TGCAGCGGGGTCGTACAGAGTCGAGCTTTCTTT
>-|TRBJ1-4|TRBV9|-
CASSVGAQGYEKLFF
TGTGCCAGCAGCGTAGGCGCCCAGGGGTATGAAAAACTGTTTTTT
>few|TRBJ2-3|TRBV5-4|TRBD2
CASSLSGTSTDTQYF
TGTGCCAGCAGCCTTAGCGGGACCAGCACAGATACGCAGTATTTT
>-|TRBJ2-1|TRBV11-2|-
CASSLGLMSFNEQFF
TGTGCCAGCAGCTTGGGACTGATGAGTTTTAATGAGCAGTTCTTC
>-|TRBJ2-1|TRBV7-6|-
CASSLRDYNEQFF
TGTGCCAGCAGCTTAAGAGACTACAATGAGCAGTTCTTC
>few|TRBJ2-2|TRBV5-1|TRBD2
CASSSSGRADTGELFF
TGCGCCAGCAGCTCAAGCGGGAGGGCCGATACCGGGGAGCTGTTTTTT
>-|TRBJ2-2|TRBV13|-
CASSPLTETNTGELFF
TGTGCCAGCAGCCCCCTCACAGAGACGAACACCGGGGAGCTGTTTTTT
>few|TRBJ1-1|TRBV6-5|-
CASSYQRNTEAFF
TGTGCCAGCAGTTACCAACGGAACACTGAAGCTTTCTTT
>few|TRBJ2-1|TRBV11-2|-
CASSLVYSNEQFF
TGTGCCAGCAGCTTAGTTTACAGCAATGAGCAGTTCTTC
>few|TRBJ1-1|TRBV5-4|-
CASSLGGPDTEAFF
TGTGCCAGCAGCTTGGGGGGGCCCGACACTGAAGCTTTCTTT
>-|TRBJ2-2|TRBV4-2|-
CASSHVASNTGELFF
TGTGCCAGCAGCCACGTCGCCTCTAACACCGGGGAGCTGTTTTTT
>few|TRBJ1-4|TRBV7-2|TRBD1
CASSVGQGREKLFF
TGTGCCAGCAGCGTGGGACAGGGAAGAGAAAAACTGTTTTTT
>-|TRBJ2-3|TRBV2|-
CASIVQRGTDTQYF
TGTGCCAGCATTGTACAGCGGGGCACAGATACGCAGTATTTT
>-|TRBJ2-1|TRBV4-2|TRBD2
CASSQPSGSGRDEQFF
TGTGCCAGCAGCCAGCCTAGCGGGAGTGGAAGGGATGAGCAGTTCTTC
>few|TRBJ2-1|TRBV2|TRBD2
CASSGPASGTLYNEQFF
TGTGCCAGCAGTGGACCGGCTAGCGGGACACTATACAATGAGCAGTTCTTC
>few|TRBJ2-1|TRBV5-1|TRBD1
CASSFQGQGNNEQFF
TGCGCCAGCAGCTTCCAGGGACAGGGGAACAATGAGCAGTTCTTC
>few|TRBJ2-3|TRBV5-4|TRBD1
CASSLGGQSTDTQYF
TGTGCCAGCAGCTTGGGGGGACAGAGCACAGATACGCAGTATTTT
>few|TRBJ2-7|TRBV11-2|-
CASRREAGTYEQYF
TGTGCCAGCAGACGAGAGGCGGGGACCTACGAGCAGTACTTC
>few|TRBJ1-1|TRBV2|-
CASSLDRGAEAFF
TGTGCCAGCAGCCTGGACAGAGGGGCTGAAGCTTTCTTT
>few|TRBJ2-7|TRBV7-2|-
CASSPGSYEQYF
TGTGCCAGCAGTCCTGGCTCCTACGAGCAGTACTTC
>once|TRBJ2-7|TRBV4-3|-
CASSQEPGNEQYF
TGCGCCAGCAGCCAAGAACCAGGGAACGAGCAGTACTTC
>-|TRBJ2-5|TRBV14|TRBD2
CASSQDHGLAGRETQYF
TGTGCCAGCAGCCAAGATCACGGACTAGCGGGAAGGGAGACCCAGTACTTC
>few|TRBJ2-7|TRBV11-2|-
CASSAVGQSGTYEQYF
TGTGCCAGCAGCGCCGTCGGACAAAGCGGCACCTACGAGCAGTACTTC
>few|TRBJ1-5|TRBV28|TRBD1
CASSLGQANQPQHF
TGTGCCAGCAGTTTGGGACAGGCAAATCAGCCCCAGCATTTT
>-|TRBJ2-1|TRBV14|TRBD2
CASSQRGNSYNEQFF
TGTGCCAGCAGCCAGCGGGGGAACTCCTACAATGAGCAGTTCTTC
>-|TRBJ1-2|TRBV7-2|-
CASSLGTGTANYGYTF
TGTGCCAGCAGCTTAGGGACTGGAACAGCTAACTATGGCTACACCTTC
>once|TRBJ2-2|TRBV15|-
CATSRDHGLNTGELFF
TGTGCCACCAGCAGAGATCATGGGCTGAACACCGGGGAGCTGTTTTTT
>few|TRBJ1-1|TRBV5-4|-
CASSFTVGWPEDTEAFF
TGTGCCAGCAGCTTCACGGTGGGGTGGCCAGAAGACACTGAAGCTTTCTTT
>few|TRBJ1-2|TRBV28|-
CASSLRPYGYTF
TGTGCCAGCAGTTTAAGACCCTATGGCTACACCTTC
>few|TRBJ2-5|TRBV25-1|-
CASSGRSQETQYF
TGTGCCAGCAGTGGTCGTAGCCAAGAGACCCAGTACTTC
>few|TRBJ2-7|TRBV10-3|TRBD2
CASGLAGGYEQYF
TGTGCCTCCGGACTAGCGGGAGGGTACGAGCAGTACTTC
>few|TRBJ2-7|TRBV20-1|-
CSARDFERQYF
TGCAGTGCTAGAGATTTTGAGAGGCAGTACTTC
>-|TRBJ2-7|TRBV15|-
CATSPTGPRGQYF
TGTGCCACCAGCCCTACGGGGCCCAGGGGACAGTACTTC
>few|TRBJ2-7|TRBV21-1|-
CASSTGEPYEQYF
TGTGCCAGCAGTACAGGGGAACCCTACGAGCAGTACTTC
>few|TRBJ2-1|TRBV7-9|-
CASSHPGVPSYNEQFF
TGTGCCAGCAGCCACCCTGGGGTCCCATCCTACAATGAGCAGTTCTTC
>few|TRBJ1-4|TRBV29-1|TRBD1
CSARQGAVEKLFF
TGCAGCGCAAGACAGGGGGCCGTTGAAAAACTGTTTTTT
>-|TRBJ1-1|TRBV5-1|TRBD1
CASRETGGTRSAFF
TGCGCCAGCAGGGAGACAGGGGGCACTAGATCTGCTTTCTTT